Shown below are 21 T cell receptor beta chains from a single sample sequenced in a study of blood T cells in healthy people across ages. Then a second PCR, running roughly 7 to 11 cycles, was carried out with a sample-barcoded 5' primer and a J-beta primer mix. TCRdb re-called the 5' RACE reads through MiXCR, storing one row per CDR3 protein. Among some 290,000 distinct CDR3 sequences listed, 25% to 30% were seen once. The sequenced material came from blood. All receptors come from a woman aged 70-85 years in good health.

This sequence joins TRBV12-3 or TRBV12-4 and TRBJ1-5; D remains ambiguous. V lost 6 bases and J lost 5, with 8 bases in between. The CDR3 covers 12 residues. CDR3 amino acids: CASSYMDQPQHF. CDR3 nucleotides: TGTGCCAGCAGCTACATGGATCAGCCCCAGCATTTT.

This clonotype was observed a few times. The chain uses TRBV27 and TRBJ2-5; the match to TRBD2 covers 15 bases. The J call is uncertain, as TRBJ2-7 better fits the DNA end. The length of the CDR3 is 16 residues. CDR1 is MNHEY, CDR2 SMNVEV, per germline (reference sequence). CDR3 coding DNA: TGTGCCAGCAGTTCGGGACTAGCGGGAGGCCTATACGAGCAGTACTTC. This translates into CASSSGLAGGLYEQYF.

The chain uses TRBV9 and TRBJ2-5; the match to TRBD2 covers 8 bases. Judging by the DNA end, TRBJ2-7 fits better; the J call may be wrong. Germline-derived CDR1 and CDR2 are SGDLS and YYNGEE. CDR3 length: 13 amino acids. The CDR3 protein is CASSEGTRDEQYF. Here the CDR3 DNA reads TGTGCCAGCAGCGAGGGGACTAGAGACGAGCAGTACTTC.

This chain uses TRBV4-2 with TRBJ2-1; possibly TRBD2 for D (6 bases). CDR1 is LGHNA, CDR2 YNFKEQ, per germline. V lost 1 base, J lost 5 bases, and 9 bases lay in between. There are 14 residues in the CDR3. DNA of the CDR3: TGTGCCAGCAGCCAAGTGGGAGGTAACAATGAGCAGTTCTTC. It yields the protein CASSQVGGNNEQFF.

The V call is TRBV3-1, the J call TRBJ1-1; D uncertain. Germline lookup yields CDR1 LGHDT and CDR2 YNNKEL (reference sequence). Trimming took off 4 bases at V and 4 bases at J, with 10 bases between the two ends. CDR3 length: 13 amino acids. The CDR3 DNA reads TGTGCCAGCAGCCGGGCCGGAGGCACTGAAGCTTTCTTT. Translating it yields CASSRAGGTEAFF.

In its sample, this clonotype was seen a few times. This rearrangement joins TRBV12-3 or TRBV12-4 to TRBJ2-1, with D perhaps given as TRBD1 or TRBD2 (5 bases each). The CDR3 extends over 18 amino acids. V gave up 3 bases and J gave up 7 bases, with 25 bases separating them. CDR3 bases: TGTGCCAGCAGTTTGGCGAAGATTGGGACCCAGAGTGGGAATGAGCAGTTCTTC. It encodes CASSLAKIGTQSGNEQFF.

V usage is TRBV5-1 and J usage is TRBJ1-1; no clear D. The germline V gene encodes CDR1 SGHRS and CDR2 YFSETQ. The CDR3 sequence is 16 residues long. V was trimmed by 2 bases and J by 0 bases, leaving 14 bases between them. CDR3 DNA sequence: TGCGCCAGCAGCTTTGGGGAGATGGCAATGAACACTGAAGCTTTCTTT. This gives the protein CASSFGEMAMNTEAFF. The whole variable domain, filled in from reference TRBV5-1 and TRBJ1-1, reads KAGVTQTPRYLIKTRGQQVTLSCSPISGHRSVSWYQQTPGQGLQFLFEYFSETQRNKGNFPGRFSGRQFSNSRSEMNVSTLELGDSALYLCASSFGEMAMNTEAFFGQGTRLTVV.

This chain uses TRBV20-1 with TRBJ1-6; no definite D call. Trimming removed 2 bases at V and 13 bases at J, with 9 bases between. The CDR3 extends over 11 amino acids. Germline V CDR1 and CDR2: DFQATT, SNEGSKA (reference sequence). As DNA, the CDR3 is TGCAGTGCTAGACTTGAGGGCCCCCTCCACTTT. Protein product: CSARLEGPLHF.

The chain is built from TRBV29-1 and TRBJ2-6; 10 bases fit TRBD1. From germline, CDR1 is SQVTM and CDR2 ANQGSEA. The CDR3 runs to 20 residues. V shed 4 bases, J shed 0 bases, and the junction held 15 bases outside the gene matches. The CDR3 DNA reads TGCAGCGTTGGAGCCGGGACAGGGGATATCTTATTCTCTGGGGCCAACGTCCTGACTTTC. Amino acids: CSVGAGTGDILFSGANVLTF.

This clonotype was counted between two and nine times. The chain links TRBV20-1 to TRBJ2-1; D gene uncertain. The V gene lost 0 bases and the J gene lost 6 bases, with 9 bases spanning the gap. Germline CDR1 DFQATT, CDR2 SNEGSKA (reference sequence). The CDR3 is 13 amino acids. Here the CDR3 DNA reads TGCAGTGCTAGAGATCATGCATCCAATGAGCAGTTCTTC. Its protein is CSARDHASNEQFF.

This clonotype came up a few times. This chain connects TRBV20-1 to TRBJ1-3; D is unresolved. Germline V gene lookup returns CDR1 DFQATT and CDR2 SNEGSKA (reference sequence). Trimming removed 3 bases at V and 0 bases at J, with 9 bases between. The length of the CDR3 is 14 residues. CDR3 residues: CSASRPISGNTIYF. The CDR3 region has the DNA TGCAGTGCTAGTCGACCGATCTCTGGAAACACCATATATTTT.

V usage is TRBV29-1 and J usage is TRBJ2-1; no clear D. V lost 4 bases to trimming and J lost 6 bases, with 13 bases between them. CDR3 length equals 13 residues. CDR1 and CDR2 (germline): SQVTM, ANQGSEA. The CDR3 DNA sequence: TGCAGCGTTGCCGGCAGGTTCAGCAATGAGCAGTTCTTC. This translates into CSVAGRFSNEQFF.

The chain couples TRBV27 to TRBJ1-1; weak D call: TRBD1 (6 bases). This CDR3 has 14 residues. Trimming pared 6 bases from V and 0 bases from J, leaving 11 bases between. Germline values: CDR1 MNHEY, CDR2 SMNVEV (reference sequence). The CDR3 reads CASRATGLNTEAFF. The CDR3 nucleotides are TGTGCCAGCAGAGCTACAGGGCTGAACACTGAAGCTTTCTTT.

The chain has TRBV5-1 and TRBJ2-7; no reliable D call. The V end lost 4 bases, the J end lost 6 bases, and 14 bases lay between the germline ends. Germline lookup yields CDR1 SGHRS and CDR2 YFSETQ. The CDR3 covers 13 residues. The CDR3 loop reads CASSRDSPSEQYF. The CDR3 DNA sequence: TGCGCCAGCAGCCGCGACTCCCCTTCCGAGCAGTACTTC.

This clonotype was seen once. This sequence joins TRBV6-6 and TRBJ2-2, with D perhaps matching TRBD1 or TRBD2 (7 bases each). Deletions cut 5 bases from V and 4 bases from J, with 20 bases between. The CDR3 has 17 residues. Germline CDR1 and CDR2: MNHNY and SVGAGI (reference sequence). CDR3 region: CASSLRRGGQITGELFF. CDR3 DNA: TGTGCCAGCAGTCTACGTCGCGGGGGACAGATCACCGGGGAGCTGTTTTTT.

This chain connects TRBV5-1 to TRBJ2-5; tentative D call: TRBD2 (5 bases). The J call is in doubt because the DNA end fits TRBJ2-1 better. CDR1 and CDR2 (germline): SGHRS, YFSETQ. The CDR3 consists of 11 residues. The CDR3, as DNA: TGCGCCAGCAGCCCGGGGATAGAGCAGTTCTTC. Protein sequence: CASSPGIEQFF.

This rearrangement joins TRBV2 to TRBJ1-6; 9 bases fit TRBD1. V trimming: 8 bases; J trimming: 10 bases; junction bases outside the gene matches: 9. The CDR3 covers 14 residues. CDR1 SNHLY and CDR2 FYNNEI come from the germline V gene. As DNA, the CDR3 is TGTGCCAGCGGCCGGGACAGGGCCCTCTCACCCCTCCACTTT. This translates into CASGRDRALSPLHF.

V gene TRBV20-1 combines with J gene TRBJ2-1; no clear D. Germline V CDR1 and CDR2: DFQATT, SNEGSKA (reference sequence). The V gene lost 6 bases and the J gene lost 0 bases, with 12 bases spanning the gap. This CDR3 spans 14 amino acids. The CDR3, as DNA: TGCAGTGCCCTCTCGGGCGGCTCCTACAATGAGCAGTTCTTC. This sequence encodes CSALSGGSYNEQFF.

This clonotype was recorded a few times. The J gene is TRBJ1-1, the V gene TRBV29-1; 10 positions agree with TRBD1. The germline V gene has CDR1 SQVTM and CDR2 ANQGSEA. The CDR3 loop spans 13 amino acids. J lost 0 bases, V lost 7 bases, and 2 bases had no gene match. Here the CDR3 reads CSGDRGLNTEAFF. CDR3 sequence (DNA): TGCAGCGGTGACAGGGGGCTGAACACTGAAGCTTTCTTT.

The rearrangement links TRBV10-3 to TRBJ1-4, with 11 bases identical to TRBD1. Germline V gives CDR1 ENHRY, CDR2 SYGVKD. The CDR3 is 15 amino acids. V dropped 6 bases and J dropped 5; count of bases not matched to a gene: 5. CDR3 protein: CAIRSGTGGNEKLFF. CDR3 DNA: TGTGCCATCAGGAGTGGGACAGGGGGAAATGAAAAACTGTTTTTT.

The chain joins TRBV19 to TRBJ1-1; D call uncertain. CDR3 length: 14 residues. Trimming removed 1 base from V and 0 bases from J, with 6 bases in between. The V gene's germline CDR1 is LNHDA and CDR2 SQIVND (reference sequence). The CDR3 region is CASSIGTVNTEAFF. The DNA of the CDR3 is TGTGCCAGTAGTATAGGGACGGTGAACACTGAAGCTTTCTTT.